Listed below are T cell receptor beta chains from one sample, sequenced in a study of OX40 agonist ivuxolimab in advanced cancers. Here immunoSEQ multiplex PCR was the method, and the copy in TCRdb shows in-frame clones only, minus some. The sample lists some 21,000 clones, more than 75% occurring once. This material consisted of CD4+ or CD8+ T cells sorted from blood, taken in a trial of the OX40 agonist ivuxolimab. Every receptor here comes from an adult with an advanced solid tumor such as melanoma, head and neck, liver or kidney cancer. CDR3s include the opening cysteine and the closing phenylalanine or tryptophan. The size entry is marked missing in some rows and otherwise reads once, few, many or a size class.

V gene: TRBV15; clone size: few; J gene: TRBJ2-7; CDR3 protein: CATSSSRFYEQYF
V gene: TRBV5-1; clone size: NA; J gene: TRBJ1-2; CDR3 protein: CASSLGGTGGIYGYTF
V gene: TRBV7-3; clone size: NA; J gene: TRBJ2-7; CDR3 protein: CASGGQVTYEQYF
V gene: TRBV9; clone size: once; J gene: TRBJ1-2; CDR3 protein: CASSVAAAPGVYGYTF
V gene: TRBV2; clone size: NA; J gene: TRBJ1-5; CDR3 protein: CASEDDRGDQPQHF
V gene: TRBV9; clone size: NA; J gene: TRBJ2-6; CDR3 protein: CASRRGSGANVLTF
V gene: TRBV20-1; clone size: NA; J gene: TRBJ2-2; CDR3 protein: CSARSPGELFF
V gene: TRBV5-4; clone size: NA; J gene: TRBJ2-7; CDR3 protein: CASSPSGRAYEQYF
V gene: TRBV7-9; clone size: once; J gene: TRBJ2-5; CDR3 protein: CASSPESGRNQETQYF
V gene: TRBV4-2; clone size: NA; J gene: TRBJ1-3; CDR3 protein: CASSQDTAHSGNTIYF
V gene: TRBV6-1; clone size: NA; J gene: TRBJ2-2; CDR3 protein: CASSESGGRPGELFF
V gene: TRBV7-9; clone size: NA; J gene: TRBJ1-2; CDR3 protein: CASSLIRDYGYTF
V gene: TRBV11-3; clone size: NA; J gene: TRBJ1-1; CDR3 protein: CASSLVEGREAFF
V gene: TRBV7-8; clone size: NA; J gene: TRBJ2-3; CDR3 protein: CASSLGIGIEDTQYF